The clone carrying this TCR beta chain occurred a few times. This sample was taken from a study of blood T cell repertoires in COVID-19. Only in-frame clones appear in the TCRdb table, and some are missing; sequencing was by immunoSEQ multiplex PCR. The sample shows over 100,000 clones, around 81% of them seen only once. Germline V gene data show CDR1 as LGHDT and CDR2 as YNNKEL (reference sequence). V lost 1 base and J lost 0, with 16 bases in between. This CDR3 has 18 residues. The sample was peripheral blood. The gene calls are TRBV3-1 (or the pseudogene TRBV3-2) and TRBJ1-5; D unclear. This TCR was sampled from a human donor in a cohort sampled during active or convalescent COVID-19. In DNA form, the CDR3 reads TGTGCCAGCAGCCAAGGGGAGGCTGGCGCCTATAGCAATCAGCCCCAGCATTTT. It encodes CASSQGEAGAYSNQPQHF.